This T cell receptor (beta chain) was observed in a study of shared clonotypes between healthy human individuals. The germline gives CDR1 MDHEN, CDR2 SYDVKM. V gave up 2 bases and J gave up 4 bases, with 9 bases separating them. The CDR3 has 13 residues. The count of this clone is one. Unsorted PBMC replicate PCRs drew on around 270 ng DNA, representing 30,000 to 35,000 T cell genomes. The sequenced material, unsorted PBMC DNA, was run on ten immunoSEQ deep assay plates. Assay used: immunoSEQ multiplex PCR; TCRdb lists only in-frame clones, some missing. In the table there are about 480,000 clones, approximately 85% of which are singletons.

The material sequenced was PBMCs. The clonotype comes from a woman aged 40 to 50 in good health. Some clones in this sample may be carry-over from other donors' samples. The J gene is TRBJ2-7, the V gene TRBV28; D is ambiguous. The CDR3 DNA reads TGTGCCAGCAGTTTACCCCCGGGTTACGAGCAGTACTTC. Encoded protein: CASSLPPGYEQYF.